A single sample gave rise to the 20 T cell receptor beta chains below, sequenced in a study of blood T cells in healthy people across ages. Then a second PCR, running roughly 7 to 11 cycles, was carried out with a sample-barcoded 5' primer and a J-beta primer mix. Via MiXCR, TCRdb re-called the 5' RACE reads, giving one row per CDR3 protein. The data contain about 640,000 distinct CDR3 sequences, about 54% of them singletons. Material for sequencing was blood. These receptors came from a man between 60 and 75 years old in good health.

The chain is built from TRBV6-2 or TRBV6-3 and TRBJ1-2; D is possibly TRBD1 (6 bases). The CDR3 sequence is 15 residues long. Trimming cost V 6 bases and J 7 bases, with 21 bases left between them. Germline V gene data show CDR1 as MNHEY and CDR2 as SVGEGT. CDR3 coding DNA: TGTGCCAGCAGCCACCCCAGGGGAAGGAGCTGTGGCTACACCTTC. Encoded protein: CASSHPRGRSCGYTF.

The chain is built from TRBV20-1 and TRBJ2-1; 7 positions agree with TRBD2. V lost 1 base to trimming and J lost 4 bases; unmatched junction nucleotides: 4. The germline V gene encodes CDR1 DFQATT and CDR2 SNEGSKA (reference sequence). The CDR3 contains 14 residues. The CDR3, as DNA: TGCAGTGCTAGAGCCCTAGCGGATTACAATGAGCAGTTCTTC. It translates to CSARALADYNEQFF.

The chain joins TRBV25-1 to TRBJ2-7, with a tentative D call TRBD1 (5 bases). The V gene's germline CDR1 is MGHDK and CDR2 SYGVNS. V lost 4 bases and J 1 base, leaving 8 bases between the germline ends. This CDR3 has 13 residues. Here the CDR3 DNA reads TGTGCCAGCAGTGGAAGGGGATCCTACGAGCAGTACTTC. Translating it yields CASSGRGSYEQYF.

CDR3 sequence reads: CASSASGQGVETQYF. DNA for the CDR3: TGTGCCAGCAGCGCCTCAGGACAGGGCGTCGAGACCCAGTACTTC. The chain recombines TRBV9 with TRBJ2-7; 8 bases align to TRBD1. The J call is uncertain, as TRBJ2-5 better fits the DNA end. Germline V gene sequence: CDR1 SGDLS, CDR2 YYNGEE. This CDR3 has 15 residues.

In the case of this clonotype: Sequence at one end of the junction differs from germline and may be a read error. The chain carries TRBV10-2 and TRBJ2-3; no reliable D call. This CDR3 region has 11 residues. CDR1 WSHSY and CDR2 SAAADI come from the germline V gene. The CDR3 coding sequence is TGCACCAGCAGTTCCGGAGATACGCAGTATTTT. This translates into CTSSSGDTQYF.

V and J are TRBV9 and TRBJ2-5, with 11 bases fitting TRBD1. The V gene end was trimmed by 7 bases and the J gene end by 1 base; junction bases not matched to a gene: 12. Germline V CDR1 and CDR2: SGDLS, YYNGEE. The CDR3 loop spans 17 amino acids. CDR3 DNA: TGTGCCAGCTCTAGAGGAGGGACAGGGGGTTTCCAAGAGACCCAGTACTTC. Its translation is CASSRGGTGGFQETQYF.

This sequence joins TRBV7-9 and TRBJ2-5; perhaps TRBD1 as D (5 bases). V dropped 4 bases and J dropped 4 bases, with 10 bases sitting between them. From germline, CDR1 is SEHNR and CDR2 FQNEAQ (reference sequence). The CDR3 sequence is 13 residues long. DNA for the CDR3: TGTGCCAGCAGCTCCAGGGCGGCAGAGACCCAGTACTTC. The encoded protein is CASSSRAAETQYF.

The sample holds a few counts of this clonotype. The CDR3 bases are TGTGCCACCAAGACGGGGACTAGCGGTCTTTGGGCCCAGTACTTC. It is translated as CATKTGTSGLWAQYF. V and J are TRBV15 and TRBJ2-4; 11 bases agree with TRBD2. The germline V gene encodes CDR1 LNHNV and CDR2 YYDKDF (reference sequence). J gave up 13 bases and V 7 bases, and 15 bases lay outside the gene matches. The CDR3 totals 15 residues.

The chain employs TRBV5-6 and TRBJ1-2, with a weak D call TRBD1 (5 bases). CDR1 is SGHDT and CDR2 is YYEEEE in the germline V gene. The CDR3 has 15 amino acids. Trimming cost V 1 base and J 8 bases, with 18 bases left between them. The CDR3 bases are TGTGCCAGCAGCTTGCCGGTAGCGACAGCTTGGGGCTACACCTTC. Protein: CASSLPVATAWGYTF.

V is TRBV25-1 and J is TRBJ1-2; TRBD1 is a possible D gene (5 bases). Per germline, CDR1 MGHDK and CDR2 SYGVNS. This CDR3 region has 14 residues. V was shortened by 2 bases and J by 4 bases, with 11 bases between the two germline ends. The CDR3 nucleotides are TGTGCCAGCAGTGAACAGGGATACTTCTATGGCTACACCTTC. Amino acids: CASSEQGYFYGYTF.

The chain carries TRBV3-1 and TRBJ2-1, with unresolved D. The CDR3 is 15 amino acids. The V and J ends lost 1 base and 3 bases respectively, with 10 bases between them. Germline CDR1 and CDR2: LGHDT and YNNKEL (reference sequence). The CDR3 DNA reads TGTGCCAGCAGCCAAGTTTTGAGACTCTACAATGAGCAGTTCTTC. It codes for CASSQVLRLYNEQFF.

This clonotype was recorded only once. The CDR3 DNA is TGCGCCAGCAGCTCGATAGGGGTTTACACCTTC. Amino acids: CASSSIGVYTF. The rearrangement links TRBV4-1 to TRBJ1-2; possibly TRBD1 for D (5 bases). Germline V CDR1 and CDR2: MGHRA, YSYEKL. Trimming removed 5 bases from V and 11 bases from J, with 12 bases in between. This CDR3 contains 11 residues.

This clonotype was observed a single time. A much larger clone differs from this one at a single base, so this may be a read error. The chain combines TRBV2 with TRBJ2-5, with a tentative D call TRBD1 (6 bases). The DNA end is a closer match to TRBJ2-7, so the J assignment may be wrong. Germline V gene sequence: CDR1 SNHLY, CDR2 FYNNEI. The CDR3 length is 13 residues. The CDR3 is CASSRDTLCEQYF. The CDR3 DNA is TGTGCCAGCAGCCGGGACACACTCTGCGAGCAGTACTTC.

The chain couples TRBV5-1 to TRBJ1-6, with a weak D call TRBD1 (5 bases). The V and J ends lost 4 bases and 5 bases respectively, with 13 bases between them. This CDR3 contains 15 residues. From germline, CDR1 is SGHRS and CDR2 YFSETQ. CDR3 loop: CASSRGGSNNSPLHF. The CDR3 DNA follows: TGCGCCAGCAGCCGGGGGGGGAGTAATAATTCACCCCTCCACTTT.

The gene calls are TRBV12-3 or TRBV12-4 and TRBJ2-3; D not certain. Trimming removed 3 bases from V and 0 bases from J, with 7 bases in between. The CDR3 is made up of 14 amino acids. CDR3 loop: CASSFHASTDTQYF. The CDR3 bases are TGTGCCAGCAGTTTCCATGCTAGCACAGATACGCAGTATTTT.

The rearrangement links TRBV7-9 to TRBJ2-1; maybe TRBD1 (5 bases). Germline assignment: CDR1 SEHNR and CDR2 FQNEAQ (reference sequence). The length of the CDR3 is 15 residues. The V end was cut by 4 bases, the J end by 6 bases, with 16 bases between. CDR3 sequence (DNA): TGTGCCAGCAGCTATACTGGGCAGGGTACCAATGAGCAGTTCTTC. This codes for CASSYTGQGTNEQFF.

In this sample, this clonotype turned up many times. This chain connects TRBV4-2 to TRBJ2-1; tentatively, D is TRBD1 (6 bases). The CDR3 sequence is 14 residues long. The germline V gene has CDR1 LGHNA and CDR2 YNFKEQ. Trimming removed 2 bases at V and 7 bases at J, with 12 bases between. The chain's CDR3 is CASSQPQGLNEQFF. In nucleotides, the CDR3 is TGTGCCAGCAGCCAACCCCAGGGGCTAAATGAGCAGTTCTTC.

In its sample, this clonotype was seen once. In DNA form, the CDR3 reads TGCGCCAGCAGCTCTGAGACTAGCGGGGGGGAAGAGACCCAGTACTTC. Amino acids: CASSSETSGGEETQYF. This rearrangement joins TRBV5-1 to TRBJ2-7; 14 nucleotides align to TRBD2. The better agreement between TRBJ2-5 and the DNA end casts doubt on the J call. The CDR3 extends over 16 amino acids. The germline V gene has CDR1 SGHRS and CDR2 YFSETQ.

The chain joins TRBV5-1 to TRBJ1-2; 9 positions agree with TRBD1. The CDR3 runs 14 residues. V gave up 4 bases and J gave up 4 bases; unmatched junction bases: 5. CDR1 is SGHRS, CDR2 YFSETQ, per germline. The CDR3 DNA is TGCGCCAGCAGCGGGACAGGGACCGTCTATGGCTACACCTTC. Its translation: CASSGTGTVYGYTF.

The J gene is TRBJ1-5, the V gene TRBV10-2; no reliable D call. The germline V and J ends were trimmed by 5 bases and 3 bases, with 11 bases remaining between them. This CDR3 contains 14 residues. CDR1 is WSHSY and CDR2 is SAAADI in the germline V gene. For the CDR3, the DNA is TGCGCCAGCAGTAGCACCAGCCTCAATCAGCCCCAGCATTTT. It encodes CASSSTSLNQPQHF.